Listed below are T cell receptor beta chains from one sample, sequenced in a study of CD4 T cells in relation to SARS-CoV-2 and coronaviruses. The table came from immunoSEQ multiplex PCR; TCRdb's copy has only in-frame clones and leaves some out. The sample lists approximately 43,000 clones; under 90% were seen once. These receptors lack a known antigen. The material sequenced was naive CD4+ T cells from PBMCs, cultured in vitro. The origin of the receptors is an adult with COVID-19. CDR3s include the opening cysteine and the closing phenylalanine or tryptophan. Each record gives: J gene, clone size, V gene, D gene, CDR3 DNA, CDR3 protein. D genes are given only for firm matches. Clone size is given for some rows only: seen once, a few or many times, or a class if the clone is expanded.

>TRBJ1-4|.|TRBV29-1|.
TGCAGCGCCTCTCGGGGAGCTCCAAATGAAAAACTGTTTTTT
CSASRGAPNEKLFF
>TRBJ2-1|.|TRBV19|.
TGTGCCAGTAGTACCAACATCAACAATGAGCAGTTCTTC
CASSTNINNEQFF
>TRBJ2-1|.|TRBV29-1|TRBD2
TGCAGCGTTGACGCACTAGCGGCTTACAATGAGCAGTTCTTC
CSVDALAAYNEQFF
>TRBJ2-3|.|TRBV13|.
TGTGCCAGCAGCTGGGCCAGGGGTACAGATACGCAGTATTTT
CASSWARGTDTQYF
>TRBJ2-1|.|TRBV28|.
TGTGCCAGCAGTTTCAAGCCTGGGAATGAGCAGTTCTTC
CASSFKPGNEQFF
>TRBJ2-1|.|TRBV4-1|.
TGCGCCAGCAGCCAAGATCCGGCGGCCGTGAACAATGAGCAGTTCTTC
CASSQDPAAVNNEQFF
>TRBJ1-6|.|TRBV10-3|.
TGTGCCATCAGTCGCTCCGGGACGGAAAATAATTCACCCCTCCACTTT
CAISRSGTENNSPLHF
>TRBJ2-7|.|TRBV9|.
TGTGCCAGCAGCGTAGGAAGCGAATCGGCCTACGAGCAGTACTTC
CASSVGSESAYEQYF
>TRBJ2-3|.|TRBV6-1|.
TGTGCCAGCAGTGAGCCCCACTCGTACGCGCAGTATTTT
CASSEPHSYAQYF
>TRBJ2-1|.|TRBV7-2|TRBD2
TGTGCCAGCGGATGGGGGGGCTCCTACAATGAGCAGTTCTTC
CASGWGGSYNEQFF
>TRBJ2-2|.|TRBV6-2/TRBV6-3|.
TGTGCCAGCAGCCAGACAGGGAACACCGGGGAGCTGTTTTTT
CASSQTGNTGELFF
>TRBJ1-4|.|TRBV19|.
TGTGCCAGTAGTATGCGACGGGGCACTAATGAAAAACTGTTTTTT
CASSMRRGTNEKLFF
>TRBJ2-3|.|TRBV5-1|.
TGCGCCAGCAGCTTGAGGGATGGCAGCCCCGGTACGCAGTATTTT
CASSLRDGSPGTQYF
>TRBJ2-7|.|TRBV30|TRBD2
TGTGCCTGGAGTGTACAACTAGCGGGCCCCTACGAGCAGTACTTC
CAWSVQLAGPYEQYF
>TRBJ1-2|few|TRBV28|.
TGTGCCAGCAGCCCGGACAGTAACTATGGCTACACCTTC
CASSPDSNYGYTF
>TRBJ1-2|.|TRBV9|TRBD1
TGTGCCAGCAGCGTTTCAGGGGGAGGAGGCTACACCTTC
CASSVSGGGGYTF
>TRBJ2-3|.|TRBV7-2|TRBD2
TGTGCCAGCAGCTGGGCCGGGGGGAAGACAGATACGCAGTATTTT
CASSWAGGKTDTQYF
>TRBJ1-1|.|TRBV28|.
TGTGCCAGCAGTCCCAGGGGACGGAAGAACACTGAAGCTTTCTTT
CASSPRGRKNTEAFF
>TRBJ2-7|few|TRBV6-2/TRBV6-3|.
TGTGCCAGCAGCGGGCAGGGCCTCCCCTACGAGCAGTACTTC
CASSGQGLPYEQYF
>TRBJ2-7|.|TRBV5-4|TRBD1
TGTGCCAGCAGCGCACCGGGACAGGGGCCCCAACGCGGGCAGTACTTC
CASSAPGQGPQRGQYF
>TRBJ2-7|.|TRBV29-1|.
TGCAGCGTTGGACAGGCCTTGGCGAAACCCTACGAGCAGTACTTC
CSVGQALAKPYEQYF
>TRBJ2-2|.|TRBV29-1|TRBD1
TGCAGCGTGGCAGGGGGCTTGAACACCGGGGAGCTGTTTTTT
CSVAGGLNTGELFF
>TRBJ1-1|.|TRBV7-2|.
TGTGCCAGCAGCTTATTGGAAGGTGGAGAAGCTTTCTTT
CASSLLEGGEAFF
>TRBJ2-7|.|TRBV19|.
TGTGCCAGTAGTCCAGGGACGGGCGGTAGGAACGAGCAGTACTTC
CASSPGTGGRNEQYF
>TRBJ2-6|.|TRBV6-5|.
TGTGCCACCAATTCTGGGGCCAACGTCCTGACTTTC
CATNSGANVLTF
>TRBJ2-2|.|TRBV10-3|TRBD1
TGTGCCGCAGGAACGACAGGGTTCACCGGGGAGCTGTTTTTT
CAAGTTGFTGELFF
>TRBJ2-5|.|TRBV5-1|TRBD1
TGCGCCAGCAGCCCGGGACAGTACCAAGAGACCCAGTACTTC
CASSPGQYQETQYF
>TRBJ1-1|.|TRBV27|.
TGTGCCAGCAGTTCGAAGGGGGTTACTGAAGCTTTCTTT
CASSSKGVTEAFF
>TRBJ1-4|.|TRBV5-1|.
TGCGCCAGCAGCGGCGACGGAACAACTAATGAAAAACTGTTTTTT
CASSGDGTTNEKLFF
>TRBJ2-3|.|TRBV18|.
TGTGCCAGCTCAACTCGAAGTAGGACAGATACGCAGTATTTT
CASSTRSRTDTQYF
>TRBJ2-2|.|TRBV29-1|.
TGCAGCTCCCAGGGTGGCACCGGGGAGCTGTTTTTT
CSSQGGTGELFF
>TRBJ2-5|.|TRBV7-2|TRBD1
TGTGCCAGCAGCCCGAGGACAGGGGGCGCGAGAGAGACCCAGTACTTC
CASSPRTGGARETQYF
>TRBJ2-1|once|TRBV5-1|.
TGCGCCAGCAGCTTGCCCCGGGACTCCGTATTCAATGAGCAGTTCTTC
CASSLPRDSVFNEQFF
>TRBJ2-5|.|TRBV27|.
TGTGCCAGCAACCAGGGAGAGACCCAGTACTTC
CASNQGETQYF
>TRBJ2-1|.|TRBV9|.
TGTGCCAGCGCCGCCCGCGACAATGAGCAGTTCTTC
CASAARDNEQFF
>TRBJ2-1|once|TRBV7-3|.
TGTGCCAGCAGCTTAAGTAGGGGTGGGGGCCGTCACTTCTTC
CASSLSRGGGRHFF
>TRBJ2-7|once|TRBV7-8|.
TGTGCCAGCACCCTAACCGGGGAATCCTACGAGCAGTACTTC
CASTLTGESYEQYF
>TRBJ2-5|.|TRBV9|.
TGTGCCAGCAGCTTACAGCCGCAAGAGACCCAGTACTTC
CASSLQPQETQYF
>TRBJ2-5|.|TRBV28|TRBD2
TGTGCCAGCAGTCCCCGGGGGCGTTATAGCGGGAGTCATAAGACCCAGTACTTC
CASSPRGRYSGSHKTQYF
>TRBJ2-5|.|TRBV7-7|.
TGTGCCAGCAGTGGGGAGAGGGGGCAAGAGACCCAGTACTTC
CASSGERGQETQYF
>TRBJ2-5|.|TRBV2|TRBD2
TGTGCCAGCAGTCGGACTAGCGGTTCAGGAGAGACCCAGTACTTC
CASSRTSGSGETQYF
>TRBJ2-3|.|TRBV3-1/TRBV3-2|TRBD2
TGTGCCAGCAGCCCTAACTCGGGACTAGCGGGAGTTGTGACAGATACGCAGTATTTT
CASSPNSGLAGVVTDTQYF
>TRBJ2-5|.|TRBV5-1|.
TGCGCCAGCAGCTTGCCGCGGGACCAAGAGACCCAGTACTTC
CASSLPRDQETQYF
>TRBJ2-3|.|TRBV30|TRBD2
TGTGCCACCCGGACTAGCGGGAACACAGATACGCAGTATTTT
CATRTSGNTDTQYF
>TRBJ2-7|.|TRBV28|.
TGTGCCAGCAGTTTATCACCTCGCGGCTCCTACGAGCAGTACTTC
CASSLSPRGSYEQYF
>TRBJ1-2|.|TRBV29-1|.
TGCAGCGTCGACATTACTGGAGGCCCCGGCTACACCTTC
CSVDITGGPGYTF
>TRBJ2-3|.|TRBV7-2|TRBD2
TGTGCCAGCAGCTTAGATGAGGCCGGACTAGCGGGAGGCACAGATACGCAGTATTTT
CASSLDEAGLAGGTDTQYF
>TRBJ2-5|.|TRBV5-1|.
TGCGCCAGCAGCCTGAGGTGGCAAGAGACCCAGTACTTC
CASSLRWQETQYF
>TRBJ2-7|.|TRBV7-2|.
TGTGCCAGCAGCTTAGAGGCAGGGACCTACGAGCAGTACTTC
CASSLEAGTYEQYF
>TRBJ2-7|.|TRBV4-2|.
TGTGCCAGCAGCCCTCGAGGAAAACTTAATCTGGAGGAGCAGTACTTC
CASSPRGKLNLEEQYF
>TRBJ2-3|.|TRBV5-1|TRBD1
TGCGCCAGCAGCTTTTCCGGGACAGGGGGGATTAGGAGCACAGATACGCAGTATTTT
CASSFSGTGGIRSTDTQYF
>TRBJ2-3|once|TRBV25-1|TRBD1
TGTGCCAGCAGTGGAGCCCCCGGGACAGTTCACACAGATACGCAGTATTTT
CASSGAPGTVHTDTQYF
>TRBJ2-1|few|TRBV7-3|.
TGTGCCAGCAGCTTAGTGGCAGACAATGAGCAGTTCTTC
CASSLVADNEQFF
>TRBJ2-5|.|TRBV5-4|.
TGTGCCAGCGGCAGAGGGGGTGAGAAAGAGACCCAGTACTTC
CASGRGGEKETQYF
>TRBJ1-3|few|TRBV29-1|.
TGCAGCGTTATTCAGGGGTTGGCTGGAAACACCATATATTTT
CSVIQGLAGNTIYF